This T cell receptor (beta chain) was obtained from a study of cytomegalovirus exposure and HLA in healthy donors. At the level of the study: Researchers found that about 84% of 350 to 500 genotyped donors fell within the Caucasian-associated ancestry cluster. Study-wide results and caveats: A later analysis linked a missense DCLRE1C variant to TCR beta V- and J-gene trimming. Under in vitro conditions, a few CMV-associated chains were confirmed as specific for CMV antigens.

Deletions cut 0 bases from V and 0 bases from J, with 5 bases between. The germline V gene encodes CDR1 GTSNPN and CDR2 SVGIG (reference sequence). This CDR3 has 13 residues. Points on this clone: Its antigen is unidentified.

Vbeta (60) and Jbeta (13) primers were used in the PCR. Generated by immunoSEQ multiplex PCR, the TCRdb table keeps only in-frame clones and is missing some. The repertoire holds over 150,000 clones, with approximately 81% as singletons. The sample was PBMCs. This receptor was identified in a man between 18 and 29 years old in good health and CMV-seronegative. The gene calls are TRBV30 and TRBJ1-1; no clear D. The CDR3 loop is CAWSVTVNTEAFF. For the CDR3, the DNA is TGTGCCTGGAGTGTAACGGTGAACACTGAAGCTTTCTTT.